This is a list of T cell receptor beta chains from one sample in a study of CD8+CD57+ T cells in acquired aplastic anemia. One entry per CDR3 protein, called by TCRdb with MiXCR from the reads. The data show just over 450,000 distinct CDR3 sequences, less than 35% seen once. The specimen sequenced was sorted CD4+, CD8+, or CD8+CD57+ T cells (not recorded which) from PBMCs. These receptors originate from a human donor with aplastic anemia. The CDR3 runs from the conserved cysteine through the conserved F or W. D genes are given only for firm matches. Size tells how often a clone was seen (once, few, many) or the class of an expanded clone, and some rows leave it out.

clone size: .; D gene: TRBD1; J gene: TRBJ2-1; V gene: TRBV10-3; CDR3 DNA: TGTGCCATCACCCGGACAGGGGGCCTATTCAATGAGCAGTTCTTC; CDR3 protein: CAITRTGGLFNEQFF
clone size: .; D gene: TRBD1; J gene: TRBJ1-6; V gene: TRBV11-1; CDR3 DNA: TGTGCCAGCAGCTTAGCCGGGACTCGGGACAGGGAAAATAATTCACCCCTCCACTTT; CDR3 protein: CASSLAGTRDRENNSPLHF
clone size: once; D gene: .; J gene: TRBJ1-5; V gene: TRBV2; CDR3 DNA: TGTGCCAGCAGTGACAGCCCCGGCAGGGATCAGCCCCAGCATTTT; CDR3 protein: CASSDSPGRDQPQHF
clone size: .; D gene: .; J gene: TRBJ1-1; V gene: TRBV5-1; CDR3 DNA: TGCGCCAGCAGCCCCCGGGAGGGAGGCACTGAAGCTTTCTTT; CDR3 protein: CASSPREGGTEAFF
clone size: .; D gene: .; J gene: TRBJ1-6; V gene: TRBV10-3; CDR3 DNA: TGTGCCATCAGTTTAGGGCAGGCAAATTCACCCCTCCACTTT; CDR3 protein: CAISLGQANSPLHF
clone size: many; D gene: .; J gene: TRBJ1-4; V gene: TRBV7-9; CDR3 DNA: TGTGCCAGCAGCTTAAATCCTGGCGTGGATGAAAAACTGTTTTTT; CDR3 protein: CASSLNPGVDEKLFF
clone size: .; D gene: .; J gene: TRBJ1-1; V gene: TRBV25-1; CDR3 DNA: TGTGCCAGCAGCTCGGGGACGGGGACTGAAGCTTTCTTT; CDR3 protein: CASSSGTGTEAFF
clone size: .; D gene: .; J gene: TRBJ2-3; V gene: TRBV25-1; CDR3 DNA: TGTGCCAGCAGTGCATTGACCGGGGATTTCACAGATACGCAGTATTTT; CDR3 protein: CASSALTGDFTDTQYF
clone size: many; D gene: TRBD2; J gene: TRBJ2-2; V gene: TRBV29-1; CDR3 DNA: TGCAGCGTTGTAGCGGGAGCGAACACCGGGGAGCTGTTTTTT; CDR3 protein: CSVVAGANTGELFF
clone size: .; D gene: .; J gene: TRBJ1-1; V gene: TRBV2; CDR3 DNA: TGTGCCACCACCCAACAGGTAAACACTGAAGCTTTCTTT; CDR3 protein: CATTQQVNTEAFF
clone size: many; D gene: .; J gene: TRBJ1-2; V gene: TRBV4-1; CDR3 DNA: TGCGCCAGCAGCCCGACGGTTACAGGGCCCTATGGCTACACCTTC; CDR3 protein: CASSPTVTGPYGYTF
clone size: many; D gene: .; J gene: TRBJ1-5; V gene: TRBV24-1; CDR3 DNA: TGTGCCACCAGTGACCCAGAAAGAAATCAGCCCCAGCATTTT; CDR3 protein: CATSDPERNQPQHF
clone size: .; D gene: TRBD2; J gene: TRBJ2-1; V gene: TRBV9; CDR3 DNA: TGTGCCAGCAGCCCTCGACTAGCGGGATCCTACAATGAGCAGTTCTTC; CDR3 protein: CASSPRLAGSYNEQFF
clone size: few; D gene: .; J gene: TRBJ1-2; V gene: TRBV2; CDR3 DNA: TGTGCCAGCAGTGAGGGACCGATCAACTATGGCTACACCTTC; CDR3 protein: CASSEGPINYGYTF
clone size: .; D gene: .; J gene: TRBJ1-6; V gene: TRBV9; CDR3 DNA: TGTGCCAGCAGCGATGAGACAGATAATTCACCCCTCCACTTT; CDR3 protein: CASSDETDNSPLHF
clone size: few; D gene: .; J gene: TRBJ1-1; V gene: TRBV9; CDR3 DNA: TGTGCCAGCAGCGTAGTAGGGGTCGGAATGAACACTGAAGCTTTCTTT; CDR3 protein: CASSVVGVGMNTEAFF
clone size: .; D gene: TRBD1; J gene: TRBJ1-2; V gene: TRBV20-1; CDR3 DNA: TGCAGTGCTGACAGGGCCTTCGGTGACTATGGCTACACCTTC; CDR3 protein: CSADRAFGDYGYTF
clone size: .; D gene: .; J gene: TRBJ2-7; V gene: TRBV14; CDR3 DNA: TGTGCCAGCAGCCAAGTGGGGTGGGTAGACTACGAGCAGTACTTC; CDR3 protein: CASSQVGWVDYEQYF
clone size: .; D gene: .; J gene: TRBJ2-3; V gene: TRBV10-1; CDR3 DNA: TGCGCCAGCAGTGAGTCCAGGGTAGGCACAGATACGCAGTATTTT; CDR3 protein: CASSESRVGTDTQYF
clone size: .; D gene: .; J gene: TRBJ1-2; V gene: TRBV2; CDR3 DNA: TGTGCCAGCAGTTTTACAGGGCGGAATTATGGCTACACCTTC; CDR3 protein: CASSFTGRNYGYTF
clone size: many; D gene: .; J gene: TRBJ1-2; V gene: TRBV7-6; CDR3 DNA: TGTGCCAGCAGCTTAGGGGTGGGTGGTGGCTACACCTTC; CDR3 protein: CASSLGVGGGYTF
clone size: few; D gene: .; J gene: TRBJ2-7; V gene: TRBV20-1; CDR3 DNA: TGCAGTGCTGGTGAACAGGACTACGAGCAGTACTTC; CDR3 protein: CSAGEQDYEQYF
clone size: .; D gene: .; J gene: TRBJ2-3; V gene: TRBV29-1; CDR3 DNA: TGCAGCGTATGTAGGGTGGGGACAGATACGCAGTATTTT; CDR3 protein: CSVCRVGTDTQYF
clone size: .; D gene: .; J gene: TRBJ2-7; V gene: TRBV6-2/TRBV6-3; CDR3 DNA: TGTGCCAGCAGGCCGACAGCCACAGGGTACGAGCAGTACTTC; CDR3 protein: CASRPTATGYEQYF
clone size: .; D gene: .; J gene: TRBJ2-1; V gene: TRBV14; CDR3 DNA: TGTGCCAGCAGTCCCGGGATAGGGACCTACAATGAGCAGTTCTTC; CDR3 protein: CASSPGIGTYNEQFF
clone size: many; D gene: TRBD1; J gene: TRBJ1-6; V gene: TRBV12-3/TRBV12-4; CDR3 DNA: TGTGCCAGCAGTCTGACAGGGCTCGGTTCACCCCTCCACTTT; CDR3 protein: CASSLTGLGSPLHF
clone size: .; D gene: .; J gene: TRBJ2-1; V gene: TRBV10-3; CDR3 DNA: TGTGCCATCAGGCCGGGACTCAATTACAATGAGCAGTTCTTC; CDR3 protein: CAIRPGLNYNEQFF
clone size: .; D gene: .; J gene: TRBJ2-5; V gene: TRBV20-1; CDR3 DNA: TGCAGTGCTCGTCTCCCTTTGACTGGTTATCAAGAGACCCAGTACTTC; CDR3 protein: CSARLPLTGYQETQYF
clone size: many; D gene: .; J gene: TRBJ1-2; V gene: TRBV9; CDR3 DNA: TGTGCCAGCAGCTCCCGGGACCGACACTATGGCTACACCTTC; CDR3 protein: CASSSRDRHYGYTF
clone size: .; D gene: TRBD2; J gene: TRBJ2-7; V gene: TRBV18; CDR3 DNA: TGTGCCAGCTCACCACCGGGGGCTAGCGGGGAGTACGAGCAGTACTTC; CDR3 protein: CASSPPGASGEYEQYF
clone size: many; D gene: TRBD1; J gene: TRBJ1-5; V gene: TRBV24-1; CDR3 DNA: TGTGCCACCAGGGACTCGGGACAGGGACAGCCCCAGCATTTT; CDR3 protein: CATRDSGQGQPQHF
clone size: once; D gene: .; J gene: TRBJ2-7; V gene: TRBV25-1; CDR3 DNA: TGTGCCAGCAAGGGGAAGGGGACCTACGAGCAGTACTTC; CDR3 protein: CASKGKGTYEQYF
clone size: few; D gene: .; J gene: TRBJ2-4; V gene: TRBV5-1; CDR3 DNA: TGCGCCAGCAGCTTGTCTTTCGGGATAGACATTCAGTACTTC; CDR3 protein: CASSLSFGIDIQYF
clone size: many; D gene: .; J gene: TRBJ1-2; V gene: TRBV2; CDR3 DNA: TGTGCCAGCCTCGGTTGGACAGCAAACTATGGCTACACCTTC; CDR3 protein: CASLGWTANYGYTF
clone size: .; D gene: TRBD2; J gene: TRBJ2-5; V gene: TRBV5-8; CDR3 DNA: TGTGCCAGCAGCGGACCACTAGCGGCCACCCAAGAGACCCAGTACTTC; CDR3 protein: CASSGPLAATQETQYF
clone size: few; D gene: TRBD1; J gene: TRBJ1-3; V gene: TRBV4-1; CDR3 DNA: TGCGCCAGCAGCCAAATGACAGGGGCTGGAAACACCATATATTTT; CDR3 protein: CASSQMTGAGNTIYF
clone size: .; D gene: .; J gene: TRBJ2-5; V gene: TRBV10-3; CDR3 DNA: TGTGCCAGCAGTTATCGGGGTCAAGAGACCCAGTACTTC; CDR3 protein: CASSYRGQETQYF
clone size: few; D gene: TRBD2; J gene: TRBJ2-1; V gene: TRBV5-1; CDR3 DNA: TGCGCCAGCAGCTTGGTGGGACTAGCGGGTTACAATGAGCAGTTCTTC; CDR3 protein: CASSLVGLAGYNEQFF
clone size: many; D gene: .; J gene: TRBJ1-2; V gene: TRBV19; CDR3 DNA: TGTGCCAGTAGCGAACTGATGACAGCGGACTATGGCTACACCTTC; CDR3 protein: CASSELMTADYGYTF
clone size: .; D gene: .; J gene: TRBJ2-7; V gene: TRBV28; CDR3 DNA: TGTGCCAGCAGTTTCGAGGGGAAGGTCGCTACGACGAGGGAGCAGTACTTC; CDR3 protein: CASSFEGKVATTREQYF